This T cell receptor (beta chain) was sequenced during a study of early T cells in non-severe SARS-CoV-2 infection. Overall study results and limits: VDJdb matches were skewed toward anti-spike CD8 T cell responses.

Molecules of cDNA were individually given unique molecular identifiers that were attached to them. In TCRdb, the 5' RACE reads were re-called with MiXCR into one record per CDR3 protein. The repertoire holds around 86,000 distinct CDR3 sequences, with roughly 14% as singletons. Germline values: CDR1 DFQATT, CDR2 SNEGSKA (reference sequence). The CDR3 loop spans 12 amino acids. With 3 bases removed from V and 4 bases from J, the gap between germline ends came to 6 bases. Regarding this clonotype: As yet, its antigen is unknown.

This receptor was obtained from an adult who was a healthcare worker with PCR-confirmed SARS-CoV-2 infection or an uninfected control (not recorded which). The chain has TRBV20-1 and TRBJ1-4; D not certain. The material sequenced was whole blood. As DNA, the CDR3 is TGCAGTGCTAGTGAAGATAATGAAAAACTGTTTTTT. Its translation is CSASEDNEKLFF.